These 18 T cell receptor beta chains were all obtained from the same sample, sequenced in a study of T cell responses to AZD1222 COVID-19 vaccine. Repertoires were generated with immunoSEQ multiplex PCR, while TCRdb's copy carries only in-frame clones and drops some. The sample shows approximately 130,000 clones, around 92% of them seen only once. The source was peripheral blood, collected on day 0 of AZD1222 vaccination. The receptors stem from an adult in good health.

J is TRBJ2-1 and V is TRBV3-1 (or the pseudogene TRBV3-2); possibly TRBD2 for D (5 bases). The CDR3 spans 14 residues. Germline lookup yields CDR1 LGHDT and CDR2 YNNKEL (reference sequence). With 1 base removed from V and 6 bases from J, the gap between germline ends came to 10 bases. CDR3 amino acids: CASSQVSEANEQFF. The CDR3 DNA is TGTGCCAGCAGCCAAGTCTCGGAGGCCAATGAGCAGTTCTTC.

CDR3 DNA sequence: TGTGCCAGCAGCCAAGATGTAAGGGGAACGCAGTATTTT. It encodes CASSQDVRGTQYF. The genes are TRBV3-1 (or the pseudogene TRBV3-2) and TRBJ2-3, with D possibly being TRBD1 (5 bases). The germline V and J ends were trimmed by 0 bases and 9 bases, with 10 bases remaining between them. From germline, CDR1 is LGHDT and CDR2 YNNKEL (reference sequence). This CDR3 contains 13 residues.

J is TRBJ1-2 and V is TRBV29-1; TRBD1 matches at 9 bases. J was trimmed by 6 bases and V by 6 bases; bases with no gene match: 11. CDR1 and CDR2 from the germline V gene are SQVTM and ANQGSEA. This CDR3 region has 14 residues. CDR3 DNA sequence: TGCAGCGTAGACGACAGGGGACAGGGAAATGGCTACACCTTC. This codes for CSVDDRGQGNGYTF.

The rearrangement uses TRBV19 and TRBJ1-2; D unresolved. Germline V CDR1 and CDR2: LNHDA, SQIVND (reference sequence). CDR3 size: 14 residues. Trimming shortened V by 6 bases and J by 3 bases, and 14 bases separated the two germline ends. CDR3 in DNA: TGTGCCAGTAGCCGGAGAGCTCGGGACTATGGCTACACCTTC. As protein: CASSRRARDYGYTF.

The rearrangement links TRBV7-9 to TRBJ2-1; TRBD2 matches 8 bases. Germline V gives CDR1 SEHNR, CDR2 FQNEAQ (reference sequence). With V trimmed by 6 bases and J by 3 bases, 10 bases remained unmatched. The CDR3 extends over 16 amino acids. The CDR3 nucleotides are TGTGCCAGCAGTAGAAACCTCGGGAGGGTCTACAATGAGCAGTTCTTC. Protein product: CASSRNLGRVYNEQFF.

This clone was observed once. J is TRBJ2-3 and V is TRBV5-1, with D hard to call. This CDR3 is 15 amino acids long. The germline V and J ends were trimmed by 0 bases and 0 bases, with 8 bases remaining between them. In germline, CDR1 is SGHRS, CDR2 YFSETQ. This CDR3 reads CASSLERPSTDTQYF. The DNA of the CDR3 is TGCGCCAGCAGCTTGGAACGACCGAGCACAGATACGCAGTATTTT. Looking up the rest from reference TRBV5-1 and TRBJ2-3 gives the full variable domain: KAGVTQTPRYLIKTRGQQVTLSCSPISGHRSVSWYQQTPGQGLQFLFEYFSETQRNKGNFPGRFSGRQFSNSRSEMNVSTLELGDSALYLCASSLERPSTDTQYFGPGTRLTVL.

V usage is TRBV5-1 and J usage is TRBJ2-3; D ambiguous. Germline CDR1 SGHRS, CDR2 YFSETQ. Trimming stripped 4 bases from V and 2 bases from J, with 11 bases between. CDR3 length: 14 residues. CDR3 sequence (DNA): TGCGCCAGCAGCCTTGACGGGTCCACAGATACGCAGTATTTT. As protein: CASSLDGSTDTQYF.

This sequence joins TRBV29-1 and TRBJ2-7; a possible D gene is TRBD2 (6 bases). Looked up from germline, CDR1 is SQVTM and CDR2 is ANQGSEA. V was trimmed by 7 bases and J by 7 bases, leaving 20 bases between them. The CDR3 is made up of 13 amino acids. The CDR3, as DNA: TGCAGCGCCGCAAGGAGGGAATTCGGGGAGCAGTACTTC. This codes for CSAARREFGEQYF.

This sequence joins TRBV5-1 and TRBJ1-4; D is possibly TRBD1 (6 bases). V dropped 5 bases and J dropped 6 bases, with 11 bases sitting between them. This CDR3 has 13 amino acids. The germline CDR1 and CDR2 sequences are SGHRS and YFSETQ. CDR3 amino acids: CASSPQGYEKLFF. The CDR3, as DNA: TGCGCCAGCAGTCCCCAGGGGTATGAAAAACTGTTTTTT.

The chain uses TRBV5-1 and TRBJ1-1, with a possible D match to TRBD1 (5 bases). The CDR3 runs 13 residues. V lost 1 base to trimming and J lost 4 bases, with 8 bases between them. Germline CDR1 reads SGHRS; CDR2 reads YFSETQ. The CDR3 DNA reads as TGCGCCAGCAGCTTGATGGACACCACTGAAGCTTTCTTT. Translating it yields CASSLMDTTEAFF. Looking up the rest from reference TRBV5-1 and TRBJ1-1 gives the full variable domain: KAGVTQTPRYLIKTRGQQVTLSCSPISGHRSVSWYQQTPGQGLQFLFEYFSETQRNKGNFPGRFSGRQFSNSRSEMNVSTLELGDSALYLCASSLMDTTEAFFGQGTRLTVV.

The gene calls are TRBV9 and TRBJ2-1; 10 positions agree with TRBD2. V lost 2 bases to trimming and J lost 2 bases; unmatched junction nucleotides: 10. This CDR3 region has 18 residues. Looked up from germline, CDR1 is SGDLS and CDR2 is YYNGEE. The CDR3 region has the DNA TGTGCCAGCAGCGTGGGGTTGGGGAGCGGGAGGGCCTACAATGAGCAGTTCTTC. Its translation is CASSVGLGSGRAYNEQFF.

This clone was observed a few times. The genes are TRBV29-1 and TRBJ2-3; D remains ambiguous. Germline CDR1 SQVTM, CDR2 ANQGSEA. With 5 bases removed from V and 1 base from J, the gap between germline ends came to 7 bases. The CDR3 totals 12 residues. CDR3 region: CSVFRGTDTQYF. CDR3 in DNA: TGCAGCGTTTTCCGGGGCACAGATACGCAGTATTTT.

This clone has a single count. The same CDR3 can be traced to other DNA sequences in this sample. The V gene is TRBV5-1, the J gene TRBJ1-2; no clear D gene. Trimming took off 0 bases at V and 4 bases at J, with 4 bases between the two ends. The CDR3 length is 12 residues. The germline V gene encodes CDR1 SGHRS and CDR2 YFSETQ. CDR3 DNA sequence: TGCGCCAGCAGCTTGGGAGGCTATGGCTACACCTTC. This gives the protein CASSLGGYGYTF. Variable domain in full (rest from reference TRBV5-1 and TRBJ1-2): KAGVTQTPRYLIKTRGQQVTLSCSPISGHRSVSWYQQTPGQGLQFLFEYFSETQRNKGNFPGRFSGRQFSNSRSEMNVSTLELGDSALYLCASSLGGYGYTFGSGTRLTVV.

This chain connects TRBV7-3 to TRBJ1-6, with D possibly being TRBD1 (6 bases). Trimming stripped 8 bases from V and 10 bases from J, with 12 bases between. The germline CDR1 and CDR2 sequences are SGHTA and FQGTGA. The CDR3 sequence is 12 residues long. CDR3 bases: TGTGCCAGCCGGGCAGGGGAATCACCCCTCCACTTT. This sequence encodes CASRAGESPLHF.

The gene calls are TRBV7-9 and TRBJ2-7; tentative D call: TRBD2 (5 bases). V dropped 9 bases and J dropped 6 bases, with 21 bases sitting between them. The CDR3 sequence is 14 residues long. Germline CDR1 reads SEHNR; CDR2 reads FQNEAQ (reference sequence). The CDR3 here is CASTVTSVNGEQYF. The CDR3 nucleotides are TGTGCCAGTACGGTAACTAGTGTAAACGGCGAGCAGTACTTC.

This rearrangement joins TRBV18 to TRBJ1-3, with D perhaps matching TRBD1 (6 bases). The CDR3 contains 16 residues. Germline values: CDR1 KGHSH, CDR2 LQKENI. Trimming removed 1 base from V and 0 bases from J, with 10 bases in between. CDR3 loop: CASSPQGGISGNTIYF. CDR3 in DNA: TGTGCCAGCTCACCACAGGGGGGAATCTCTGGAAACACCATATATTTT. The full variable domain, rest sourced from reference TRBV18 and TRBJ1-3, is NAGVMQNPRHLVRRRGQEARLRCSPMKGHSHVYWYRQLPEEGLKFMVYLQKENIIDESGMPKERFSAEFPKEGPSILRIQQVVRGDSAAYFCASSPQGGISGNTIYFGEGSWLTVV.

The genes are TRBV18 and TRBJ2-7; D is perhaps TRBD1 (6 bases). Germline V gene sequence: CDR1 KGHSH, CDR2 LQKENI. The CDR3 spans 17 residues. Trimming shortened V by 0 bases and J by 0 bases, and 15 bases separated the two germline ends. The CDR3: CASSPPRRQGSSYEQYF. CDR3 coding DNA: TGTGCCAGCTCACCACCCCGGAGGCAGGGGAGCTCCTACGAGCAGTACTTC.

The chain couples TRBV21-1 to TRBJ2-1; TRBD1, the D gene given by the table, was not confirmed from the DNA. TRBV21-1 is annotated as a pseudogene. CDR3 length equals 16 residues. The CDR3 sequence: CASSRSPGQVDSEQFF. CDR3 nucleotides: TGTGCCAGCAGCAGAAGCCCGGGACAGGTGGATAGTGAGCAGTTCTTC.